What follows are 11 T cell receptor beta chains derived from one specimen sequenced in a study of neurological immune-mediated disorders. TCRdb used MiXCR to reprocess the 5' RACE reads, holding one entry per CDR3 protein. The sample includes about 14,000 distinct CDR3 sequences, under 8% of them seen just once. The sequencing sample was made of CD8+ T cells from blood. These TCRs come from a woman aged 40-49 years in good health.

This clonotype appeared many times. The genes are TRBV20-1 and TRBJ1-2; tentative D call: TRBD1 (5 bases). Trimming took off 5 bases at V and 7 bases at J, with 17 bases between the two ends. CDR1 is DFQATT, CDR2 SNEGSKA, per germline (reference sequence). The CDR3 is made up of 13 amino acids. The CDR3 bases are TGCAGTGCTGCCTTCAGGGACCCCCGTGGCTACACCTTC. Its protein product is CSAAFRDPRGYTF.

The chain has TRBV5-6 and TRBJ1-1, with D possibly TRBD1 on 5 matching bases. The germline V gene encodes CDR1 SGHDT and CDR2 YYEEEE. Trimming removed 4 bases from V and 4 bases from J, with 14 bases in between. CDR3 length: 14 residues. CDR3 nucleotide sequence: TGTGCCAGCAGCCACTGGGGCAGCGCCACTGAAGCTTTCTTT. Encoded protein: CASSHWGSATEAFF.

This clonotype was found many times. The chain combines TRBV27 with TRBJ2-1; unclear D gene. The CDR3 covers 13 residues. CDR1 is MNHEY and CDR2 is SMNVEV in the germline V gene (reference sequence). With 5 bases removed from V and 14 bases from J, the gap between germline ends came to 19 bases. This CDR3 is CASSPDADEDEFF. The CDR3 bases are TGTGCCAGCAGTCCCGACGCGGACGAGGATGAGTTCTTC.

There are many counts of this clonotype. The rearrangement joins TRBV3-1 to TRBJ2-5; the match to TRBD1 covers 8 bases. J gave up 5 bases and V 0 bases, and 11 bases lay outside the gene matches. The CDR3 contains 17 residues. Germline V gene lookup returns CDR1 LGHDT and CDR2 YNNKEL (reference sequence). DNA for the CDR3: TGTGCCAGCAGCCAAGACACCGGGACAGGCCCCCGGGAGACCCAGTACTTC. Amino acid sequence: CASSQDTGTGPRETQYF.

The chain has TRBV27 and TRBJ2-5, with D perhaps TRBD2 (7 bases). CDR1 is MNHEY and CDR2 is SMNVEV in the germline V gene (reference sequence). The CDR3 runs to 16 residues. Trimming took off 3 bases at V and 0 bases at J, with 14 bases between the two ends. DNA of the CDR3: TGTGCCAGCAGTTTCCGGGGCGGGGGCAACCAAGAGACCCAGTACTTC. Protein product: CASSFRGGGNQETQYF.

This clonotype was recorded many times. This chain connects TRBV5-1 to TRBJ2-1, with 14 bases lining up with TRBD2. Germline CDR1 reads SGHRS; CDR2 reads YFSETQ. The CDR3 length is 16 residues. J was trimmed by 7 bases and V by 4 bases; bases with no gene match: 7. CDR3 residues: CASSQDGTSGGNEQFF. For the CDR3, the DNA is TGCGCCAGCAGCCAAGATGGGACTAGCGGGGGAAATGAGCAGTTCTTC.

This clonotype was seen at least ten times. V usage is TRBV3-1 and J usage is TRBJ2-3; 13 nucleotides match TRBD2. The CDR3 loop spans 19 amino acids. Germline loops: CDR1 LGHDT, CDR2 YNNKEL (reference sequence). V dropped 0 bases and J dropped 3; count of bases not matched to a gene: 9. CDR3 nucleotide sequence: TGTGCCAGCAGCCAAGAGAACCGACTAGCGGGGGGCCTTACAGATACGCAGTATTTT. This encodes CASSQENRLAGGLTDTQYF.

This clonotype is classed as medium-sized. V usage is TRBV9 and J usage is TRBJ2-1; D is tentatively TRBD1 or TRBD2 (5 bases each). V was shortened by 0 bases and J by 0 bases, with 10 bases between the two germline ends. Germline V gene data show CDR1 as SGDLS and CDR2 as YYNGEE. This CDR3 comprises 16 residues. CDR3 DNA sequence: TGTGCCAGCAGCGTAGGAGGGGCGAGCTCCTACAATGAGCAGTTCTTC. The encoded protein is CASSVGGASSYNEQFF.

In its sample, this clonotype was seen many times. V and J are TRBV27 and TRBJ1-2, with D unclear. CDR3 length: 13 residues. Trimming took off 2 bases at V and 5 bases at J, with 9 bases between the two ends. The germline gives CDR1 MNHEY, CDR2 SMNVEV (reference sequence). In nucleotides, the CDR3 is TGTGCCAGCAGTTTAAGGACTGGATATGGCTACACCTTC. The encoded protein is CASSLRTGYGYTF.

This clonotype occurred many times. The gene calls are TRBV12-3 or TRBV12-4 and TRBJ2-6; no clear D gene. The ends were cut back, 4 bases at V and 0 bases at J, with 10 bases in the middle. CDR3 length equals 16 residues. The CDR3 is CASSSPIRSGANVLTF. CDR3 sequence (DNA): TGTGCCAGCAGTTCCCCTATCCGCTCTGGGGCCAACGTCCTGACTTTC.

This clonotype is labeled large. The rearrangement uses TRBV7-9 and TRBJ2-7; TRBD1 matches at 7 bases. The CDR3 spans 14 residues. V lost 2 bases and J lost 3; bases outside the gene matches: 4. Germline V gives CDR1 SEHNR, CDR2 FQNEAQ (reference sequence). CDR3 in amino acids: CASSLRDRVYEQYF. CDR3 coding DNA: TGTGCCAGCAGCTTAAGGGACAGAGTCTACGAGCAGTACTTC.